The present TCR beta chain was sequenced within a study of regulatory T cells in long-lasting Graves disease. Study context: For a period under 3 months, newly diagnosed Graves' patients had taken antithyroid drugs.

Study-wide points: New patients shared fewer public clonotypes (around 970) than persistent patients did (approximately 3,000). It was in persistent disease that TRBV28, TRBJ1-2 and TRBJ2-5 were favored.

As for time point: newly diagnosed GD, antithyroid drugs for less than 3 months. The TCR library was made from RNA extracted from PBMCs. About this clonotype: Its antigen is not identified. With only one base between it and a far larger clone, this is likely a read error.

Arm-PCR of CDR3 regions and iRepertoire HTBI primers were used to build TCR beta libraries. TCRdb reprocessed the multiplex PCR reads via MiXCR and lists one record per CDR3 protein. The data show roughly 510,000 distinct CDR3 sequences, more than 15% seen once. Germline assignment: CDR1 MNHEY and CDR2 SMNVEV (reference sequence). The CDR3 runs 13 residues. This sample was shared with a second study, whose subject was T cells in Graves' hyperthyroidism and ophthalmopathy.

Here the sequenced sample was peripheral blood mononuclear cells (PBMCs), taken at new diagnosis, from a patient treated with antithyroid drugs. The chain couples TRBV27 to TRBJ2-5; no definite D call. Judging by the DNA end, TRBJ2-1 fits better; the J call may be wrong. The source is a young man with Graves disease. The DNA for the CDR3 is TGTGCCAGCAGCACTACGATCTCCTACGAGCAGTTCTTC. It codes for CASSTTISYEQFF.